This T cell receptor (beta chain) is from a study of blood T cells in healthy people across ages. Findings of the study overall: PBMCs went unsorted, and a conclusive naive versus antigen-experienced comparison was therefore prevented.

A note on this clonotype: The target antigen is unknown.

Germline V gene sequence: CDR1 SGHRS, CDR2 YFSETQ. This CDR3 has 18 residues. V trimming: 0 bases; J trimming: 6 bases; junction bases outside the gene matches: 10. Investigators took about 10 milliliters of peripheral blood from every donor. Per-sample yields of isolated PBMCs were at least 6.5 million. For the second PCR, which ran for about 6 to 11 cycles, a sample-barcoded 5' primer and a J-beta primer mix were used. Each of the samples gave a minimum of 3 million paired-end reads that contained CDR3. TCRdb called the 5' RACE reads again in MiXCR, with one record for every CDR3 protein. The repertoire holds 950,000 to 1,200,000 distinct CDR3 sequences, under 40% seen once, with about an eighth in the top ten.

The sample consisted of blood. The rearrangement uses TRBV5-1 and TRBJ1-6, with TRBD1 matching over 9 bases. The sequence was collected from a man aged 18 to 30 in good health. The CDR3 DNA sequence: TGCGCCAGCAGCTTGGTAGGACAGGGGTCCCGAGGTAATTCACCCCTCCACTTT. Amino acids: CASSLVGQGSRGNSPLHF.